The clone carrying this TCR beta chain was detected ten times or more. Its antigen is not identified. It was with a sample-barcoded 5' primer and a J-beta primer mix that a second PCR of roughly 7 to 12 cycles was run. From each sample, at least 2.5 million paired-end reads containing CDR3 were obtained. TCRdb analysed the 5' RACE reads with MiXCR anew, one entry per CDR3 protein. The sample includes 730,000 or so distinct CDR3 sequences, roughly 45% seen only once; the top ten take more than 20%. V lost 6 bases, J lost 2 bases, and 4 bases lay in between. CDR1 is SQVTM, CDR2 ANQGSEA, per germline. CDR3 size: 10 residues. This entry is derived from a study of blood T cells in healthy people across ages. Findings of the study overall: Because donor CMV status was unknown, expanded clonotype changes were possibly confounded. Higher diversity and more naive CD4+ cells were features of long-lived donors, compared to aged donors. Researchers report that TCR beta diversity correlated strongly with naive T cell percentage.

This clonotype was obtained from a woman aged 55-69 years in good health. Sequenced input: blood. This chain joins TRBV29-1 and TRBJ1-2; no clear D gene. CDR3 DNA: TGCAGCGTAGAGAACTATGGCTACACCTTC. Its protein product is CSVENYGYTF.